This is a list of T cell receptor beta chains from one sample in a study of T cell repertoires in ileal Crohn's disease. TCRdb keeps only in-frame clones here, not all; method: immunoSEQ multiplex PCR. The data hold thousands of clones, with about 81% observed a single time. Input material: ileal tissue. The source of these receptors is an adult with Crohn's disease. Both conserved end residues are part of each CDR3. The order of the fields is J gene, V gene, clone size, D gene, CDR3 protein. The D gene is left open where the match is weak. A row's size may be missing; if present it is once, few, many or a size class.

TRBJ2-3 TRBV27 few . CASSLQGFPHIKDTQYF
TRBJ1-6 TRBV7-2 . TRBD1 CASSSERQGASPLHF
TRBJ1-6 TRBV5-8 once . CASISRLSSYNSPLHF
TRBJ1-6 TRBV7-9 . TRBD1 CASSLAGGYNSPLHF
TRBJ2-7 TRBV28 . . CASSLKRGGPYEQYF
TRBJ2-4 TRBV5-6 . . CASSFSLSNIQYF
TRBJ1-2 TRBV27 . TRBD1 CASSLSVRGRHYGYTF
TRBJ2-7 TRBV10-3 once . CAISQGRDSSYEQYF
TRBJ1-4 TRBV11-2 . TRBD1 CASSLEAGGDEKLFF
TRBJ2-7 TRBV2 . TRBD1 CASSGQGPGEQYF
TRBJ1-3 TRBV11-2 . TRBD1 CASSLTGGRGNTIYF
TRBJ2-2 TRBV9 . TRBD1 CASRYGQGAGAGELFF
TRBJ2-7 TRBV11-2 once . CASSSRDTSPYEQYF
TRBJ2-1 TRBV9 . TRBD2 CASSPLAATSYNEQFF
TRBJ1-2 TRBV19 . TRBD1 CASSPGTGGSYGYTF
TRBJ1-4 TRBV7-9 . . CASSFEGVFNEKLFF
TRBJ2-2 TRBV4-3 . . CASSQFYRANTGELFF
TRBJ2-5 TRBV5-1 . TRBD1 CASSRTGREETQYF
TRBJ2-7 TRBV27 . TRBD1 CASSFRVRTGDSYEQYF
TRBJ1-6 TRBV28 . . CASSSLRFSPLHF
TRBJ2-1 TRBV7-9 . TRBD2 CASSLGTSEINEQFF
TRBJ2-5 TRBV11-2 . TRBD1 CASSWDRGETQYF
TRBJ2-7 TRBV7-8 . . CASSSLGRGYEQYF
TRBJ2-5 TRBV29-1 . . CSAYRVGETQYF
TRBJ2-2 TRBV18 . TRBD2 CASSLSGGSNTGELFF
TRBJ2-2 TRBV6-9 . TRBD1 CATTINGTGYGELFF
TRBJ2-1 TRBV21-1 . . CASRVALAHHSDNEQFF
TRBJ1-5 TRBV2 . . CASSDSRFYQPQHF
TRBJ2-3 TRBV10-3 . TRBD2 CAIKERGGQAIDTQYF
TRBJ2-1 TRBV27 . . CASSLSTAYNEQFF
TRBJ1-1 TRBV18 . . CASSPWQDLNTEAFF
TRBJ2-1 TRBV7-3 . TRBD2 CASSLTSGGAPPNEQFF
TRBJ1-2 TRBV18 . TRBD1 CASSPRMSGQGVRGYTF
TRBJ1-5 TRBV6-5 . . CASSPTLGANQPQHF
TRBJ1-2 TRBV30 . TRBD1 CAWMPKPGQGHPGYTF
TRBJ2-3 TRBV9 medium-sized . CASSIDSRGTQYF
TRBJ1-2 TRBV7-9 . . CASSLGGRNGYTF
TRBJ1-5 TRBV15 . . CATDTGNQPQHF
TRBJ1-6 TRBV6-1 . . CASSTGLNSPLHF
TRBJ1-1 TRBV7-3 . . CASSLTKNPGTEAFF